This T cell receptor (beta chain) is drawn from a study of identical twins. Study-level points and caveats: Invariant MAIT and iNKT cells may have partly biased zero-insertion analyses. Interpretation of the results relied on cross-sectional statistical analysis and not on following the same donors.

This CDR3 contains 17 residues. Trimming took 0 bases from V and 2 from J, leaving 15 bases between them. CDR1 SGHKS and CDR2 YYEKEE come from the germline V gene (reference sequence). In this sample, this clonotype turned up once. Its antigen is unknown. With template switching, a universal primer site was added, and the cDNA carried unique molecular identifiers. TCRdb reprocessed the 5' RACE reads with MiXCR, giving one entry per CDR3 protein. The repertoire holds around 480,000 distinct CDR3 sequences, with 14% as singletons. The sample also formed part of further work on yellow fever vaccine responses in identical twins.

The TCR comes from a woman younger than 35 in good health. J is TRBJ2-1 and V is TRBV5-5; no definite D call. Sequencing was carried out using CD4+ T cells sorted from blood. The CDR3 DNA follows: TGTGCCAGCAGCTTGGTTGAAGGAAAAGGCGCCTACAATGAGCAGTTCTTC. This gives the protein CASSLVEGKGAYNEQFF.